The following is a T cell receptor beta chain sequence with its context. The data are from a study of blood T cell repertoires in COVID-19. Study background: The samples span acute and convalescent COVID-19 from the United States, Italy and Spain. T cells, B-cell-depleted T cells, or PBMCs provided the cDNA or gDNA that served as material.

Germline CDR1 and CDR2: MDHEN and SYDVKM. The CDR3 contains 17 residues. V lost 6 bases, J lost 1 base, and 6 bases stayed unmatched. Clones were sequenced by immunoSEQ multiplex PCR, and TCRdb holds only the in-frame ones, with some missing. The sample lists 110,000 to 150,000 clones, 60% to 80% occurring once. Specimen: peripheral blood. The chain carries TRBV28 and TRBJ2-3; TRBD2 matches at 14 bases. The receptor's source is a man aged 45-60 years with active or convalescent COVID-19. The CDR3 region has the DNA TGTGCCAGCAGCCTTTTGACTAGCGGGAGGGGCACAGATACGCAGTATTTT. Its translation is CASSLLTSGRGTDTQYF.